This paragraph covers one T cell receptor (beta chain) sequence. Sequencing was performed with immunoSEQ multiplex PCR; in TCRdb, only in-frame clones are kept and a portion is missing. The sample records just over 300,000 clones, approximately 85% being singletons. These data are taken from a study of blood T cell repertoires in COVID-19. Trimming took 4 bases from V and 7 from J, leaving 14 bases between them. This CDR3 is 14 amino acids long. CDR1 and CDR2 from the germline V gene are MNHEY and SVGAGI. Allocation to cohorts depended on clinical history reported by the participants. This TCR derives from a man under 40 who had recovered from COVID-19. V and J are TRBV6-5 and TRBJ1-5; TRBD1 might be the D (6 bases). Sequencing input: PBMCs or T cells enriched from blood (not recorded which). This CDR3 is CASSLGGTGQPQHF. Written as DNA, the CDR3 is TGTGCCAGCAGTTTAGGGGGTACGGGGCAGCCCCAGCATTTT.